This record covers a single T cell receptor beta chain. This sample is drawn from a study of blood T cell repertoires in COVID-19. Overall study: Acute-phase and convalescent COVID-19 samples originated in the United States, Italy and Spain.

Between the trimmed V and J ends, which lost 7 bases and 2 bases, there was a span of 18 bases. This CDR3 region has 15 residues. CDR1 is MDHEN, CDR2 SYDVKM, per germline. TCRdb keeps only in-frame clones here, not all; method: immunoSEQ multiplex PCR. The repertoire holds about 290,000 clones, with around four fifths as singletons. Source material: peripheral blood. This chain connects TRBV28 to TRBJ2-7; D is possibly TRBD2 (7 bases). The TCR was taken from a woman in her forties or fifties with active or convalescent COVID-19. The CDR3 DNA sequence: TGTGCCAGCACCCTAGGGGGACTATATACCTACGAGCAGTACTTC. Protein: CASTLGGLYTYEQYF. Variable domain in full (rest from reference TRBV28 and TRBJ2-7): DVKVTQSSRYLVKRTGEKVFLECVQDMDHENMFWYRQDPGLGLRLIYFSYDVKMKEKGDIPEGYSVSREKKERFSLILESASTNQTSMYLCASTLGGLYTYEQYFGPGTRLTVT.